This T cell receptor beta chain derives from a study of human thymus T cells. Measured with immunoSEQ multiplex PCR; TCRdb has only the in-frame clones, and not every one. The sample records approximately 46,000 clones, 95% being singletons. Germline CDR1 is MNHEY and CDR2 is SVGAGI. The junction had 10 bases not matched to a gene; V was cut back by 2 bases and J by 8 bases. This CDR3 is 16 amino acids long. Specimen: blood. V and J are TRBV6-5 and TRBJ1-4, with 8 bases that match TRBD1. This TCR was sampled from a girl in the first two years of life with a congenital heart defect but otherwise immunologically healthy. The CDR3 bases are TGTGCCAGCAGTTACCCAGACAGGGGAAGGGGAGAAAAACTGTTTTTT. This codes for CASSYPDRGRGEKLFF.